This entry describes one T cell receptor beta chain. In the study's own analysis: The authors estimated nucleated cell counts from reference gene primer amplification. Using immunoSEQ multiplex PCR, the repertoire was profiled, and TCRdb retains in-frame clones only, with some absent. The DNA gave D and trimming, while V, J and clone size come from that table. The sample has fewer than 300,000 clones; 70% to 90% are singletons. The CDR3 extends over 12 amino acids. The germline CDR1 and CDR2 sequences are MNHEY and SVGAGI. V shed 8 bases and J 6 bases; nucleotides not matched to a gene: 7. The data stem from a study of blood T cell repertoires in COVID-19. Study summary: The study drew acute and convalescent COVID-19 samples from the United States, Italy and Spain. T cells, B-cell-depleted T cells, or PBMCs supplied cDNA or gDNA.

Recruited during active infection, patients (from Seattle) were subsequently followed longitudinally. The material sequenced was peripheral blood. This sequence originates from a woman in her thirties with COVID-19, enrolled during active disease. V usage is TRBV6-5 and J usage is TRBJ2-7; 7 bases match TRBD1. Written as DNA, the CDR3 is TGTGCCAGCTGGAGGCAGGGGGTCGAGCAGTACTTC. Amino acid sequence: CASWRQGVEQYF.